These 28 T cell receptor beta chains were sequenced from one sample in a study of T cell repertoires in cytomegalovirus infection. Each CDR3 protein is one row after TCRdb ran MiXCR on the reads. The table lists more than 140,000 distinct CDR3 sequences, about 6.1% of them singletons. The sample consisted of PBMCs. These receptors all stem from a human donor in good health (CMV status not recorded). Some clones in this sample may be carry-over from other donors' samples.

There are many counts of this clonotype. The rearrangement joins TRBV10-3 to TRBJ1-1; D gene uncertain. CDR1 and CDR2 from the germline V gene are ENHRY and SYGVKD. CDR3 length: 13 residues. V lost 7 bases to trimming and J lost 5 bases, with 14 bases between them. The CDR3, as DNA: TGTGCCATCATGACAACAATGGGGACTGAAGCTTTCTTT. Its translation: CAIMTTMGTEAFF.

This clonotype was picked up many times. The chain uses TRBV28 and TRBJ2-2; TRBD2 is a possible D gene (6 bases). Trimming pared 4 bases from V and 7 bases from J, leaving 22 bases between. This CDR3 is 17 amino acids long. Germline lookup yields CDR1 MDHEN and CDR2 SYDVKM. This CDR3 reads CASSSNPSAGRSGELFF. CDR3 DNA: TGTGCCAGCAGTTCAAACCCTAGCGCCGGAAGGAGCGGGGAGCTGTTTTTT.

There are many counts of this clonotype. The rearrangement links TRBV19 to TRBJ2-2; D remains unclear. The CDR3 extends over 12 amino acids. Between the trimmed V and J ends, which lost 2 bases and 7 bases, there was a span of 5 bases. Germline assignment: CDR1 LNHDA and CDR2 SQIVND (reference sequence). In nucleotides, the CDR3 is TGTGCCAGTAGTATACGAAACGGGGAGCTGTTTTTT. It translates to CASSIRNGELFF.

There are many counts of this clonotype. The chain carries TRBV7-8 and TRBJ2-5; TRBD2 matches at 7 bases. V lost 2 bases and J lost 7; bases outside the gene matches: 10. CDR1 is SGHVS and CDR2 is FQNEAQ in the germline V gene. The CDR3 spans 15 residues. The CDR3 DNA reads as TGTGCCAGCAGCTTATATGAGGGAGGGCAGGGGACCCAGTACTTC. Its protein is CASSLYEGGQGTQYF. Drawing the rest from reference TRBV7-8 and TRBJ2-5, the complete variable domain is GAGVSQSPRYKVAKRGQDVALRCDPISGHVSLFWYQQALGQGPEFLTYFQNEAQLDKSGLPSDRFFAERPEGSVSTLKIQRTQQEDSAVYLCASSLYEGGQGTQYFGPGTRLLVL.

Many counts were recorded for this clonotype. The rearrangement uses TRBV7-2 and TRBJ1-4; 9 bases line up with TRBD1. V lost 5 bases and J lost 8; bases outside the gene matches: 9. This CDR3 comprises 15 residues. The germline gives CDR1 SGHTA, CDR2 FQGNSA. CDR3 in DNA: TGTGCCAGCAGCGGACGTGGGACAGGGCGCGAAAAACTGTTTTTT. It codes for CASSGRGTGREKLFF.

This clonotype was seen many times. The rearrangement links TRBV7-2 to TRBJ2-5; no reliable D call. Trimming left V 5 bases short and J 7 bases short, with 11 bases between. Germline values: CDR1 SGHTA, CDR2 FQGNSA. The CDR3 contains 12 residues. The DNA of the CDR3 is TGTGCCAGCAGCCAATACGAGCCGACCCAGTACTTC. Translation gives CASSQYEPTQYF.

This clonotype has only a few counts. The rearrangement links TRBV25-1 to TRBJ1-5; 7 bases line up with TRBD1. V dropped 11 bases and J dropped 0; count of bases not matched to a gene: 4. There are 13 residues in the CDR3. CDR1 MGHDK and CDR2 SYGVNS come from the germline V gene. CDR3 bases: TGTGCCGGGGACAGTGATAGCAATCAGCCCCAGCATTTT. It translates to CAGDSDSNQPQHF.

Ten or more counts support this clonotype. CDR3 sequence reads: CASSRRGGYGYTF. In nucleotides, the CDR3 is TGTGCCAGCAGCCGCAGGGGTGGATATGGCTACACCTTC. The V gene is TRBV7-2, the J gene TRBJ1-2, with D perhaps matching TRBD1 (6 bases). Germline V gene sequence: CDR1 SGHTA, CDR2 FQGNSA. This CDR3 has 13 residues. The V end lost 5 bases, the J end lost 5 bases, and 12 bases lay between the germline ends.

This clonotype was seen many times. The chain joins TRBV7-8 to TRBJ2-3; 8 nucleotides line up with TRBD1. CDR3 length: 14 amino acids. Germline CDR1 is SGHVS and CDR2 is FQNEAQ. V shed 3 bases, J shed 4 bases, and the junction held 3 bases outside the gene matches. The CDR3 spells CASSFGTGPDTQYF. CDR3 in DNA: TGTGCCAGCAGCTTCGGGACAGGACCAGATACGCAGTATTTT. The whole variable domain, remainder taken from reference TRBV7-8 and TRBJ2-3, is GAGVSQSPRYKVAKRGQDVALRCDPISGHVSLFWYQQALGQGPEFLTYFQNEAQLDKSGLPSDRFFAERPEGSVSTLKIQRTQQEDSAVYLCASSFGTGPDTQYFGPGTRLTVL.

This clonotype was detected ten times or more. The chain joins TRBV4-2 to TRBJ1-5; D unclear. CDR1 and CDR2 (germline): LGHNA, YNFKEQ. With 0 bases removed from V and 2 bases from J, the gap between germline ends came to 5 bases. The CDR3 is made up of 14 amino acids. The CDR3 sequence: CASSQDWGNQPQHF. CDR3 in DNA: TGTGCCAGCAGCCAAGATTGGGGCAATCAGCCCCAGCATTTT.

This clonotype was detected ten times or more. The genes are TRBV7-9 and TRBJ1-5; 10 bases are a match to TRBD1. Looked up from germline, CDR1 is SEHNR and CDR2 is FQNEAQ (reference sequence). The trim removed 11 bases at V and 4 bases at J, leaving 5 bases unmatched. This CDR3 contains 13 residues. CDR3 region: CAGSGQGNQPQHF. The DNA for the CDR3 is TGTGCCGGTTCGGGACAGGGGAATCAGCCCCAGCATTTT.

V is TRBV29-1 and J is TRBJ2-7; D possibly matches TRBD1 or TRBD2 (5 bases each). CDR1 is SQVTM, CDR2 ANQGSEA, per germline. CDR3 length: 14 residues. With 4 bases removed from V and 3 bases from J, the gap between germline ends came to 16 bases. This CDR3 is CSVGWGSNYYEQYF. For the CDR3, the DNA is TGCAGCGTTGGATGGGGGAGCAACTACTACGAGCAGTACTTC.

This clonotype was seen many times. The chain couples TRBV7-3 to TRBJ2-1; 7 positions agree with TRBD2. The junction had 10 bases not matched to a gene; V was cut back by 2 bases and J by 9 bases. CDR3 length: 15 amino acids. Germline CDR1 is SGHTA and CDR2 is FQGTGA. The CDR3 sequence is CASSLVGTIGAEQFF. The CDR3 DNA reads as TGTGCCAGCAGCTTAGTCGGGACTATTGGGGCTGAGCAGTTCTTC.

There are many counts of this clonotype. The genes are TRBV7-3 and TRBJ2-5; 8 bases line up with TRBD1. Germline lookup yields CDR1 SGHTA and CDR2 FQGTGA. CDR3 length equals 16 residues. J was trimmed by 2 bases and V by 2 bases; bases with no gene match: 7. CDR3 protein: CASSLGGTGQQETQYF. The CDR3 DNA reads TGTGCCAGCAGCTTAGGTGGGACAGGACAACAAGAGACCCAGTACTTC.

V is TRBV15 and J is TRBJ2-1; D is possibly TRBD2 (5 bases). Looked up from germline, CDR1 is LNHNV and CDR2 is YYDKDF (reference sequence). The CDR3 extends over 15 amino acids. Trimming cost V 3 bases and J 0 bases, with 9 bases left between them. CDR3 protein: CATSRDSSSYNEQFF. CDR3 coding DNA: TGTGCCACCAGCAGGGACTCCAGCTCCTACAATGAGCAGTTCTTC.

This sequence joins TRBV20-1 and TRBJ2-1; D perhaps matches TRBD1 (6 bases). CDR1 DFQATT and CDR2 SNEGSKA come from the germline V gene (reference sequence). V shed 5 bases and J shed 10 bases, with 18 bases lying between them. This CDR3 comprises 13 residues. CDR3 DNA: TGCAGTGCTCATAGGGGGACGGTAATAGAGCAGTTCTTC. This translates into CSAHRGTVIEQFF.

This clonotype appeared a few times. This chain links TRBV5-1 with TRBJ2-1, with D unresolved. This CDR3 contains 11 residues. In germline, CDR1 is SGHRS, CDR2 YFSETQ. V lost 6 bases to trimming and J lost 3 bases, with 4 bases between them. The DNA of the CDR3 is TGCGCCAGCAAGGACTACAATGAGCAGTTCTTC. Translating it yields CASKDYNEQFF. Full variable domain (missing parts from reference TRBV5-1 and TRBJ2-1): KAGVTQTPRYLIKTRGQQVTLSCSPISGHRSVSWYQQTPGQGLQFLFEYFSETQRNKGNFPGRFSGRQFSNSRSEMNVSTLELGDSALYLCASKDYNEQFFGPGTRLTVL.

This clonotype came up many times. V is TRBV12-3 or TRBV12-4 and J is TRBJ2-7; D is possibly TRBD1 or TRBD2 (7 bases each). The CDR3 has 14 residues. V lost 7 bases, J lost 4 bases, and 17 bases lay in between. The CDR3 DNA reads as TGTGCCAGCACCTTTCAGGGGGGGGAGTACGAGCAGTACTTC. It translates to CASTFQGGEYEQYF.

Ten or more counts support this clonotype. The chain is built from TRBV20-1 and TRBJ1-4, with 7 bases identical to TRBD1. V shed 2 bases, J shed 8 bases, and the junction held 5 bases outside the gene matches. Per germline, CDR1 DFQATT and CDR2 SNEGSKA (reference sequence). CDR3 length: 13 residues. The CDR3 coding sequence is TGCAGTGCTAGAACCGGGACAGTCGAAAAACTGTTTTTT. Amino acids: CSARTGTVEKLFF.

The chain couples TRBV7-2 to TRBJ1-2; D gene uncertain. Trimming shortened V by 5 bases and J by 8 bases, and 9 bases separated the two germline ends. The germline gives CDR1 SGHTA, CDR2 FQGNSA. The CDR3 has 11 residues. The CDR3 bases are TGTGCCAGCAGCCTGCCCCCGGGCTACACCTTC. Its translation: CASSLPPGYTF.

This chain connects TRBV9 to TRBJ2-2; either TRBD1 or TRBD2 may fit D (6 bases each). The CDR3 runs 15 residues. Germline V lookup: CDR1 SGDLS, CDR2 YYNGEE. V was cut by 4 bases and J by 6 bases, with 16 bases left in between. The chain's CDR3 is CASSPTGAGAGELFF. In nucleotides, the CDR3 is TGTGCCAGCAGCCCTACGGGGGCAGGGGCCGGGGAGCTGTTTTTT. The full variable domain, rest sourced from reference TRBV9 and TRBJ2-2, is DSGVTQTPKHLITATGQRVTLRCSPRSGDLSVYWYQQSLDQGLQFLIQYYNGEERAKGNILERFSAQQFPDLHSELNLSSLELGDSALYFCASSPTGAGAGELFFGEGSRLTVL.

This clonotype occurred many times. The V call is TRBV7-2, the J call TRBJ1-1, with 7 bases that match TRBD1. Germline CDR1 SGHTA, CDR2 FQGNSA. With 4 bases clipped from V and 5 bases from J, the junction kept 4 bases outside the gene matches. There are 13 residues in the CDR3. The chain's CDR3 is CASSYYRGTEAFF. CDR3 bases: TGTGCCAGCAGCTACTACAGGGGTACTGAAGCTTTCTTT.

This chain links TRBV5-1 with TRBJ2-5, with D maybe TRBD1 (6 bases). The V gene's germline CDR1 is SGHRS and CDR2 YFSETQ. Trimming pared 3 bases from V and 1 base from J, leaving 10 bases between. The CDR3 has 14 amino acids. This chain's CDR3 is CASSSGQIQETQYF. CDR3 DNA: TGCGCCAGCAGCTCCGGACAGATCCAAGAGACCCAGTACTTC.

This clonotype has ten or more counts. The V gene is TRBV18, the J gene TRBJ1-5; D is unresolved. The CDR3 is 13 residues long. Trimming left V 6 bases short and J 9 bases short, with 15 bases between. Germline CDR1 KGHSH, CDR2 LQKENI. CDR3 coding DNA: TGTGCCAGCTCCGGCACGTCTGAATGGCCCCAGCATTTT. This sequence encodes CASSGTSEWPQHF.

In its sample, this clonotype was seen many times. V and J are TRBV28 and TRBJ2-7; D call uncertain. Germline CDR1 and CDR2: MDHEN and SYDVKM. CDR3 size: 12 residues. Between the trimmed V and J ends, which lost 7 bases and 6 bases, there was a span of 13 bases. The chain's CDR3 is CASTASWGEQYF. The CDR3, as DNA: TGTGCCAGCACCGCGAGCTGGGGCGAGCAGTACTTC.

This clonotype was detected ten times or more. The chain joins TRBV7-9 to TRBJ2-1; weak D call: TRBD1 (5 bases). Germline loops: CDR1 SEHNR, CDR2 FQNEAQ (reference sequence). Trimming stripped 1 base from V and 1 base from J, with 8 bases between. The CDR3 is 15 amino acids. CDR3 sequence (DNA): TGTGCCAGCAGCTTAGGACAGACGTCCTACAATGAGCAGTTCTTC. Protein sequence: CASSLGQTSYNEQFF.

This clonotype was detected ten times or more. The chain employs TRBV6-2 or TRBV6-3 and TRBJ2-7; tentatively, D is TRBD1 (5 bases). With 6 bases removed from V and 2 bases from J, the gap between germline ends came to 14 bases. This CDR3 is built from 14 residues. CDR1 and CDR2 from the germline V gene are MNHEY and SVGEGT. The CDR3, as DNA: TGTGCCAGCAGGGACGGGCAGGGCACCTACGAGCAGTACTTC. It is translated as CASRDGQGTYEQYF.

V and J are TRBV7-9 and TRBJ2-1, with TRBD2 matching 7 bases. The CDR3 runs to 20 residues. The V gene end was trimmed by 8 bases and the J gene end by 8 bases; junction bases not matched to a gene: 30. Germline V gives CDR1 SEHNR, CDR2 FQNEAQ (reference sequence). DNA for the CDR3: TGTGCCAGCCTGAGGAGGCAGGGACGGGGGGTATGGCCCGGGGCGGATGAGCAGTTCTTC. It yields the protein CASLRRQGRGVWPGADEQFF.